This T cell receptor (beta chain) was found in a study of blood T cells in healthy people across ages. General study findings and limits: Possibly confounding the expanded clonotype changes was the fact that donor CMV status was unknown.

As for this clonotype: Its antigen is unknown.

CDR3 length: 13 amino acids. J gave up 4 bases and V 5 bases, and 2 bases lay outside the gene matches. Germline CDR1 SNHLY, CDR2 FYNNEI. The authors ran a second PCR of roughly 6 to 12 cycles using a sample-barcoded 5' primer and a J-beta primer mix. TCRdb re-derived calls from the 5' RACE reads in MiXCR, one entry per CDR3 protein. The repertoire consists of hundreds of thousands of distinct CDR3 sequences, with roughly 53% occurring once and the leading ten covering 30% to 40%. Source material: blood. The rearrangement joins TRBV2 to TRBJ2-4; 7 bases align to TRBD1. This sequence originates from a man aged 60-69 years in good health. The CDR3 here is CASSTGQKNIQYF. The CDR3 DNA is TGTGCCAGCAGTACGGGACAGAAAAACATTCAGTACTTC.